This entry is about one TCR beta chain. The entry originates in a study of blood T cell repertoires in COVID-19. The CDR3 runs 14 residues. Germline lookup yields CDR1 MGHRA and CDR2 YSYEKL. V was clipped by 1 base and J by 5 bases, with 11 bases between them. Produced via immunoSEQ multiplex PCR; TCRdb's table is partial and in-frame only. The data hold about 190,000 clones, with approximately 86% observed a single time. The chain is built from TRBV4-1 and TRBJ2-5; D is undetermined. The source of this sequence is a man between 25 and 39 years old with acute or convalescent COVID-19. The sequenced material came from peripheral blood. The CDR3 reads CASSQGGVPETQYF. As DNA, the CDR3 is TGCGCCAGCAGCCAAGGTGGAGTACCCGAGACCCAGTACTTC.